This TCR beta chain comes out of a study of T cell responses to AZD1222 COVID-19 vaccine. Study-level information: Second-dose intervals near 4 or 12 weeks were combined. The study's findings and limits: Most donors were white British, females outnumbered males, and clonal diversity was possibly underestimated. Reports say nearly half of spike-specific TCRs go after unmutated variant regions. Only six or seven AZD1222 recipients tested seropositive at baseline.

Profiled with immunoSEQ multiplex PCR; TCRdb holds only in-frame clones, not every one. Of approximately 190,000 clones in the sample, roughly 88% are singletons; the top ten hold 0.95% to 1%. The CDR3 loop spans 16 amino acids. CDR1 and CDR2 (germline): SGHRS, YFSETQ. Trimming cost V 4 bases and J 2 bases; bases outside gene matches: 8. Points on this clone: The antigen is undetermined.

Sequenced here: peripheral blood, sampled on day 0 of AZD1222 vaccination. This sequence originates from an adult in good health. This rearrangement joins TRBV5-1 to TRBJ2-1; 8 bases fit TRBD2. The CDR3 sequence: CASSKRTSPPYNEQFF. In DNA, the CDR3 is TGCGCCAGCAGCAAACGGACTAGCCCACCCTACAATGAGCAGTTCTTC.